The clone carrying this T cell receptor (beta chain) was seen only a few times. This sample stems from a study of blood T cell repertoires in COVID-19. Study background: Samples of COVID-19 (acute and convalescent) were obtained from the United States, Italy and Spain.

Germline V gives CDR1 SGHDN, CDR2 FVKESK. J was trimmed by 2 bases and V by 3 bases; bases with no gene match: 5. The CDR3 sequence is 17 residues long. The table came from immunoSEQ multiplex PCR; TCRdb's copy has only in-frame clones and leaves some out. The sample holds about 49,000 clones, about 85% seen once. Sequenced material: peripheral blood. The rearrangement joins TRBV14 to TRBJ2-1; 12 positions match TRBD2. This sequence was found in a human donor in a cohort sampled during active COVID-19. The CDR3 DNA reads as TGTGCCAGCAGCCATTCACTAGCGGGAGGTACCTACAATGAGCAGTTCTTC. Its translation: CASSHSLAGGTYNEQFF.